In its sample, the clone carrying this T cell receptor (beta chain) was seen many times. Its antigen is unknown. This specimen belongs to a study of T-cell memory formation after mild COVID-19. Study-wide context: The two donors had largely donor-specific TCR clusters.

Study outcomes and limitations: The study detected some responding clones in pre-infection memory, suggesting cross-reactive memory joined. Contracting CD4+ clones sat mainly in CM and EM; CD8+ in EMRA.

The V gene's germline CDR1 is LGHNA and CDR2 YNFKEQ. The CDR3 spans 15 residues. J gave up 6 bases and V 4 bases, and 9 bases lay outside the gene matches. Using its own MiXCR run on the 5' RACE reads, TCRdb lists one record per CDR3 protein. The table lists around 340,000 distinct CDR3 sequences, around 15% of them singletons. The material sequenced was PBMCs or a T cell subset sorted from them (not recorded which). This chain connects TRBV4-2 to TRBJ2-3; 8 bases are shared with TRBD2. The receptor was derived from a man aged 18 to 35 who had mild COVID-19 (a few samples of this study predate the infection). Cell type and time point are not known. CDR3 region: CASSPRTSKGDTQYF. CDR3 nucleotides: TGTGCCAGCAGCCCCCGGACTAGCAAAGGGGATACGCAGTATTTT.